These T cell receptor beta chains were read from a single sample in a study of shared clonotypes between healthy human individuals. Only in-frame clones appear in the TCRdb table, and some are missing; sequencing was by immunoSEQ multiplex PCR. Among some 790,000 clones listed, around 77% were seen once. Sequencing was carried out using memory CD4+ T cells sorted from blood. The receptors here all came from a woman aged 25 to 45 in good health. Both conserved end residues are part of each CDR3. Each record gives: CDR3 protein, D gene, V gene, J gene. D genes are given only for firm matches.

CAWSIQGSLYEQYF	TRBD1	TRBV30	TRBJ2-7
CASSLAGEGYEQYF	TRBD2	TRBV4-2	TRBJ2-7
CAWSPTGTNSPLHF	TRBD1	TRBV30	TRBJ1-6
CASSLGTASGNYGYTF	-	TRBV5-1	TRBJ1-2
CASSLGGEDTQYF	-	TRBV5-4	TRBJ2-3
CASSAPTGNYGYTF	TRBD1	TRBV2	TRBJ1-2
CASSLGQGYETQYF	TRBD1	TRBV13	TRBJ2-5
CAWRTPSGRFYEQYF	TRBD2	TRBV30	TRBJ2-7
CASSTGQSSYNEQFF	-	TRBV11-2	TRBJ2-1
CASSLLDRDSGELFF	TRBD1	TRBV5-4	TRBJ2-2
CASSSRLNDIQYF	-	TRBV11-2	TRBJ2-4
CASIHSEASYNEQFF	-	TRBV2	TRBJ2-1
CASGNRGHNEKLFF	TRBD1	TRBV19	TRBJ1-4